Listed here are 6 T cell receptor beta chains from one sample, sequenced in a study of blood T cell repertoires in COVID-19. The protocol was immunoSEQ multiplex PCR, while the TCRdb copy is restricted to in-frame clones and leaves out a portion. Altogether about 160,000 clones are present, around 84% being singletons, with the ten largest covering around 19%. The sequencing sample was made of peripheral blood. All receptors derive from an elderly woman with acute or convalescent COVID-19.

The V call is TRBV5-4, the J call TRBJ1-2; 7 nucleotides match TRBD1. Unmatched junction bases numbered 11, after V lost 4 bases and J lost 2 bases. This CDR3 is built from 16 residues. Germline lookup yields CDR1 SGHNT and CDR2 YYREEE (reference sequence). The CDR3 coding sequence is TGTGCCAGCAGCCCTCAACGACAGGGAGGAAACTATGGCTACACCTTC. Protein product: CASSPQRQGGNYGYTF. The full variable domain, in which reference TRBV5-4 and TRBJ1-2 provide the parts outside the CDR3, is ETGVTQSPTHLIKTRGQQVTLRCSSQSGHNTVSWYQQALGQGPQFIFQYYREEENGRGNFPPRFSGLQFPNYSSELNVNALELDDSALYLCASSPQRQGGNYGYTFGSGTRLTVV.

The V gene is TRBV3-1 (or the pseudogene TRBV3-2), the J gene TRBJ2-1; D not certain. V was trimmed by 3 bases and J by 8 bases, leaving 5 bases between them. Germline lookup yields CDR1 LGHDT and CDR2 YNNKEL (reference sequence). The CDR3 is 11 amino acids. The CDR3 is CASSHYHEQFF. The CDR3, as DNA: TGTGCCAGCAGCCATTATCATGAGCAGTTCTTC.

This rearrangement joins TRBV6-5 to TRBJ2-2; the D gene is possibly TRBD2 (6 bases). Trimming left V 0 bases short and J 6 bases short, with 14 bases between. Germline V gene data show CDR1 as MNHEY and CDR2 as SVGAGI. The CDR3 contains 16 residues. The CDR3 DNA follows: TGTGCCAGCAGTTACTCGAGAATCGGGGGTCCCGGGGAGCTGTTTTTT. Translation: CASSYSRIGGPGELFF.

The chain's CDR3 is CSVSWSLAKNIQYF. The CDR3 DNA reads as TGCAGCGTTAGCTGGAGTCTAGCCAAAAACATTCAGTACTTC. The gene calls are TRBV29-1 and TRBJ2-4; no clear D gene. This CDR3 spans 14 amino acids. Per germline, CDR1 SQVTM and CDR2 ANQGSEA. Trimming removed 5 bases from V and 0 bases from J, with 11 bases in between.

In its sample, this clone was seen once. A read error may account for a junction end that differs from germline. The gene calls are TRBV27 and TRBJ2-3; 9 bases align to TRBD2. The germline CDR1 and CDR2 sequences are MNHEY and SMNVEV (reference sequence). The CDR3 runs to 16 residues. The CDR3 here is CANSSRLAEEPDTQYF. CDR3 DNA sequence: TGTGCCAACAGTTCACGACTAGCGGAGGAGCCAGATACGCAGTATTTT.

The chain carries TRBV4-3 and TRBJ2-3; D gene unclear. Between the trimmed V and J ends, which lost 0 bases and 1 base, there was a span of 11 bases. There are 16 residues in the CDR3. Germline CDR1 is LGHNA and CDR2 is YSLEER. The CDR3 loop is CASSQELSLRTDTQYF. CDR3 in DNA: TGCGCCAGCAGCCAAGAACTATCTCTACGCACAGATACGCAGTATTTT.